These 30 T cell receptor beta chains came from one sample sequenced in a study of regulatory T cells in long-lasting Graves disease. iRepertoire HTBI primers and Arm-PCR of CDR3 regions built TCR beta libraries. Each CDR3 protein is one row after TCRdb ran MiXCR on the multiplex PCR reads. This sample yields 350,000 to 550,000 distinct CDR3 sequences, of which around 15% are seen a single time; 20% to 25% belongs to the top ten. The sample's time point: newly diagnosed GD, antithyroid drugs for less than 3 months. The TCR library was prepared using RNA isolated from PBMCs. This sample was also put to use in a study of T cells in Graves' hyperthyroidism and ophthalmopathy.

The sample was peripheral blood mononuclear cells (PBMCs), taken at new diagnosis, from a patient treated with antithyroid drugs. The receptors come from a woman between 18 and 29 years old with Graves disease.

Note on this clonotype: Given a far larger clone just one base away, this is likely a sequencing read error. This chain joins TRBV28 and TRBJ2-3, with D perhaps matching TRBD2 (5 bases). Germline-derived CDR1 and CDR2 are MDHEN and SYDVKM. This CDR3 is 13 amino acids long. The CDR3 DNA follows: TGTGCCAGCAGGGCCACACGTTGGGTCGAGCGGTACTTC. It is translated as CASRATRWVERYF.

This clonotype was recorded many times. This CDR3 reads CASSPRSPLGYEQYF. The DNA for the CDR3 is TGTGCCAGCAGCCCAAGGTCTCCTCTAGGCTACGAGCAGTACTTC. The V gene is TRBV11-2, the J gene TRBJ2-7; D gene ambiguous. The CDR3 is made up of 15 amino acids. The germline CDR1 and CDR2 sequences are SGHAT and FQNNGV. V lost 5 bases to trimming and J lost 3 bases, with 17 bases between them. The full variable domain, in which reference TRBV11-2 and TRBJ2-7 provide the parts outside the CDR3, is EAGVAQSPRYKIIEKRQSVAFWCNPISGHATLYWYQQILGQGPKLLIQFQNNGVVDDSQLPKDRFSAERLKGVDSTLKIQPAKLEDSAVYLCASSPRSPLGYEQYFGPGTRLTVT.

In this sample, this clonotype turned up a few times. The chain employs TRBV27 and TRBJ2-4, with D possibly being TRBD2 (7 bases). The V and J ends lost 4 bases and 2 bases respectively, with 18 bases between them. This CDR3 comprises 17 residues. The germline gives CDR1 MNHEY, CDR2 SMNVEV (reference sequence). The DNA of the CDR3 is TGTGCCAGCAGTTCCGGGGGCGGGGGCCGGACCAAAAACATTCAGTACTTC. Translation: CASSSGGGGRTKNIQYF.

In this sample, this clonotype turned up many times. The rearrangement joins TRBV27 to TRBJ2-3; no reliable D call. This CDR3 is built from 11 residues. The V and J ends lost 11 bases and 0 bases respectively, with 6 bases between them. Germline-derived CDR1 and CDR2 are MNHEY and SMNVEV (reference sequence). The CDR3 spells CAVTSTDTQYF. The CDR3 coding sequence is TGTGCCGTGACCAGCACAGATACGCAGTATTTT.

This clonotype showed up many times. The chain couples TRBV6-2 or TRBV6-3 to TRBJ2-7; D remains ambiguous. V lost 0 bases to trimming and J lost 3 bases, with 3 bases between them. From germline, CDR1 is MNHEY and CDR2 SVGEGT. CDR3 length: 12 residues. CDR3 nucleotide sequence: TGTGCCAGCAGTTACTCACACTACGAGCAGTACTTC. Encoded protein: CASSYSHYEQYF.

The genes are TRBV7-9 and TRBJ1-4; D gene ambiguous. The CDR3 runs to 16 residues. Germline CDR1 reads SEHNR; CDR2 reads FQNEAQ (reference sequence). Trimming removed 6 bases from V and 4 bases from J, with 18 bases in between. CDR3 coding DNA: TGTGCCAGCAGTATGGACTTATCTCGGGGTAATGAAAAACTGTTTTTT. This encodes CASSMDLSRGNEKLFF.

CDR3 sequence (DNA): TGTGCCAGCAGCTCCCGACTAGCGGGAGGGCCGGGTACCGGGGAGCTGTTTTTT. This encodes CASSSRLAGGPGTGELFF. The genes are TRBV11-3 and TRBJ2-2, with 14 nucleotides matching TRBD2. Germline values: CDR1 SGHNT, CDR2 YENEEA. Trimming took 4 bases from V and 5 from J; bases not matched to a gene: 9. The CDR3 contains 18 residues.

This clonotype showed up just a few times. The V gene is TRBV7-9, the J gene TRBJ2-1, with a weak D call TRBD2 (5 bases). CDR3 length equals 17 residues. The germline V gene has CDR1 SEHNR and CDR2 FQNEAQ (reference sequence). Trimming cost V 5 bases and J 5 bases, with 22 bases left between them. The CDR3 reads CASSPSPSFSGNNEQFF. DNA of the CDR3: TGTGCCAGCAGCCCATCCCCGAGTTTCAGCGGAAACAATGAGCAGTTCTTC.

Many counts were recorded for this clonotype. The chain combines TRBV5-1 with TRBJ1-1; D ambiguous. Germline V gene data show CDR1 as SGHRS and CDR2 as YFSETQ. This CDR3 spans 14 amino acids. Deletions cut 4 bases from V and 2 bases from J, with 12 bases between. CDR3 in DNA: TGCGCCAGCAGCCAGACCCTATCCAACACTGAAGCTTTCTTT. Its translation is CASSQTLSNTEAFF. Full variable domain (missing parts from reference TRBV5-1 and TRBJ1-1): KAGVTQTPRYLIKTRGQQVTLSCSPISGHRSVSWYQQTPGQGLQFLFEYFSETQRNKGNFPGRFSGRQFSNSRSEMNVSTLELGDSALYLCASSQTLSNTEAFFGQGTRLTVV.

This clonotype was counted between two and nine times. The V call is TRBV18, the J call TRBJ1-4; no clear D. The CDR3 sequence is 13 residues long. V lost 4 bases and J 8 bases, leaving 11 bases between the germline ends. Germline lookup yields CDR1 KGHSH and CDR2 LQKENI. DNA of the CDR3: TGTGCCAGCTCACTGCTCGCCGAAGAAAAACTGTTTTTT. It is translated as CASSLLAEEKLFF. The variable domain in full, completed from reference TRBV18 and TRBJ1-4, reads NAGVMQNPRHLVRRRGQEARLRCSPMKGHSHVYWYRQLPEEGLKFMVYLQKENIIDESGMPKERFSAEFPKEGPSILRIQQVVRGDSAAYFCASSLLAEEKLFFGSGTQLSVL.

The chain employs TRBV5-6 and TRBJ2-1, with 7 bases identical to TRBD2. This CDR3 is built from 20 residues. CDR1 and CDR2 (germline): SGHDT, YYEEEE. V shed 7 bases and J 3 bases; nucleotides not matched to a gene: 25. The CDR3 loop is CASGQLNRVYAGDIYNEQFF. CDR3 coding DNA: TGTGCCAGCGGGCAGCTTAATCGGGTCTATGCGGGAGACATCTACAATGAGCAGTTCTTC.

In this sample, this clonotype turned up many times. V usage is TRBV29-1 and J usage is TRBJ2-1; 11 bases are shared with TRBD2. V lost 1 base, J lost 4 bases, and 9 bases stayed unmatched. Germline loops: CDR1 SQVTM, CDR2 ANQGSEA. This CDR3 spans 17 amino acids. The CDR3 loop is CSVEVLTSGRAYNEQFF. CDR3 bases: TGCAGCGTTGAAGTGTTAACTAGCGGGAGAGCTTACAATGAGCAGTTCTTC.

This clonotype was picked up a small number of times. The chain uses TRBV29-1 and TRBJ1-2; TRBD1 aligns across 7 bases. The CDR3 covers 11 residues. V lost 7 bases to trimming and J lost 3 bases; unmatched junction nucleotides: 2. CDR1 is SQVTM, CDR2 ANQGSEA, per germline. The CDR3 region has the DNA TGCAGCGACGACAGGGACTATGGCTACACCTTC. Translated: CSDDRDYGYTF.

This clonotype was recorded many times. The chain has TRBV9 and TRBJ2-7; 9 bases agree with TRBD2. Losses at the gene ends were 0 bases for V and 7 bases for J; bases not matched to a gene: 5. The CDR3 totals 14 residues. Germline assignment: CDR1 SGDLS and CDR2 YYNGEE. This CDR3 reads CASSVEGLAGEQYF. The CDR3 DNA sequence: TGTGCCAGCAGCGTAGAGGGACTAGCAGGGGAGCAGTACTTC.

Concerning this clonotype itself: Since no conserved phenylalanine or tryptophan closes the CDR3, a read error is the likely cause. CDR3 DNA sequence: TGTGCCTGGAGCGGGACAGGGACGAACACCGGGGAGCTGTTTTCT. It yields the protein CAWSGTGTNTGELFS. The chain combines TRBV30 with TRBJ2-2, with 9 bases that match TRBD1. Losses at the gene ends were 3 bases for V and 0 bases for J; bases not matched to a gene: 2. The CDR3 runs 15 residues. CDR1 and CDR2 from the germline V gene are GTSNPN and SVGIG (reference sequence).

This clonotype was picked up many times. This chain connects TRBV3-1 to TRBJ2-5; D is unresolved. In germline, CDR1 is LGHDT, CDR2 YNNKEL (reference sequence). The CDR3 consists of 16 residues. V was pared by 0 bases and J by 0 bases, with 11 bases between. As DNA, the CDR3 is TGTGCCAGCAGCCAAGATACTTACGGAAACCAAGAGACCCAGTACTTC. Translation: CASSQDTYGNQETQYF.

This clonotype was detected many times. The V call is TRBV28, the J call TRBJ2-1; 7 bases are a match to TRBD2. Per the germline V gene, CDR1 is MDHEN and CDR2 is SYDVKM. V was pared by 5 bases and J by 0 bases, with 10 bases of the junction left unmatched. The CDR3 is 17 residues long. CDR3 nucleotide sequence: TGTGCCAGCAGTCCCCTCTCGGCGGGAGACTCCTACAATGAGCAGTTCTTC. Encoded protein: CASSPLSAGDSYNEQFF.

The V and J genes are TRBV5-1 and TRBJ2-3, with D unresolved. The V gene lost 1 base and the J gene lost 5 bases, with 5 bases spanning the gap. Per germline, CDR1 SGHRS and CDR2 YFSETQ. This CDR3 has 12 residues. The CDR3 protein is CASSLRQDTQYF. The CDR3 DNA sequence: TGCGCCAGCAGCTTGCGTCAAGATACGCAGTATTTT. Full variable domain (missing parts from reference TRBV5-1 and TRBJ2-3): KAGVTQTPRYLIKTRGQQVTLSCSPISGHRSVSWYQQTPGQGLQFLFEYFSETQRNKGNFPGRFSGRQFSNSRSEMNVSTLELGDSALYLCASSLRQDTQYFGPGTRLTVL.

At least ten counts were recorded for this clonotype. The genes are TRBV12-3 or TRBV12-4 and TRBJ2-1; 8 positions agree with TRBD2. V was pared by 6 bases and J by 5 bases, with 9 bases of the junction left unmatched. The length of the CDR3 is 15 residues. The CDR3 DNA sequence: TGTGCCAGCAGACCAGGACTAGCTGGTGACAATGAGCAGTTCTTC. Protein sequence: CASRPGLAGDNEQFF.

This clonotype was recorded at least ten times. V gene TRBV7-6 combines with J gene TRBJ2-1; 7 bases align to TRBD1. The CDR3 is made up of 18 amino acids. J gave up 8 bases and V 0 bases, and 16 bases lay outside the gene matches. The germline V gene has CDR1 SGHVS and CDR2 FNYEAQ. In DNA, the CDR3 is TGTGCCAGCAGCTTAGCTACCCCGGGACAGCTCCTCTCCGATGAGCAGTTCTTC. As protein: CASSLATPGQLLSDEQFF.

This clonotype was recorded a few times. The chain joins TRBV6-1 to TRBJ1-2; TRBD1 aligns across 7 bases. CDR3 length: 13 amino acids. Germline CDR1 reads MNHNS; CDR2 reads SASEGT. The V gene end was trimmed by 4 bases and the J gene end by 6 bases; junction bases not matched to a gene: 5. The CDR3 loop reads CASSGQGRNGYTF. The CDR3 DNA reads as TGTGCCAGCAGTGGACAGGGTAGGAATGGCTACACCTTC.

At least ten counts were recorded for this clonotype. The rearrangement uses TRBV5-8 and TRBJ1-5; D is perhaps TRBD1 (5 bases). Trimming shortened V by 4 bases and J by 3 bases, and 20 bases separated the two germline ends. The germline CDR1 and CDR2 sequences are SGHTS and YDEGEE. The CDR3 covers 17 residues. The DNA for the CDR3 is TGTGCCAGCAGCCCTGGGGTCGGGACGCCAACCAATCAGCCCCAGCATTTT. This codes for CASSPGVGTPTNQPQHF.

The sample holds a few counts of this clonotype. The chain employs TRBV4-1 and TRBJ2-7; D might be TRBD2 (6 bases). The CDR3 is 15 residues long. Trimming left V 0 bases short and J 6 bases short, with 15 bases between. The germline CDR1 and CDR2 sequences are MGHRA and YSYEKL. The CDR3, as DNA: TGCGCCAGCAGCCAAGAGGCCCCGCCCGGGAGCGAGCAGTACTTC. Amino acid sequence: CASSQEAPPGSEQYF.

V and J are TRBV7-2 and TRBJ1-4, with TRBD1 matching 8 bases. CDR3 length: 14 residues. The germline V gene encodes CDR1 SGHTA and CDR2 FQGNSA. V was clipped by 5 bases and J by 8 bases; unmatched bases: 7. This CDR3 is CASSQQTGGEKLFF. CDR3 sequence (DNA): TGTGCCAGCAGCCAACAAACAGGGGGGGAAAAACTGTTTTTT.

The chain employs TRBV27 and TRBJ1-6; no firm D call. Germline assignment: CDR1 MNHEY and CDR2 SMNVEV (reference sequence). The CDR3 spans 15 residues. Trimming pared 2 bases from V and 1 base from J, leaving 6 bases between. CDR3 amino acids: CASSLGGSYNSPLHF. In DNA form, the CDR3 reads TGTGCCAGCAGTTTAGGCGGTTCCTATAATTCACCCCTCCACTTT.

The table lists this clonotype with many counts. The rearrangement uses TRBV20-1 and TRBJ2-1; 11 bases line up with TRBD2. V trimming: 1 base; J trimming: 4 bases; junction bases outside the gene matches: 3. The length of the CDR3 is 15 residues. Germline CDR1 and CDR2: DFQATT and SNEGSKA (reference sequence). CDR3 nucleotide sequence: TGCAGTGCTAGAGTTCCTAGCGGGAGGTACAATGAGCAGTTCTTC. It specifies CSARVPSGRYNEQFF.

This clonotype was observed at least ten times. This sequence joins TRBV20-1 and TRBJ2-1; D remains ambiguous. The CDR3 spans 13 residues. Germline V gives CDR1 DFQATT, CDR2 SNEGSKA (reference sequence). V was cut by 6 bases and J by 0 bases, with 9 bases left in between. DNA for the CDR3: TGCAGTGCAGTTTGGGACTCCTACAATGAGCAGTTCTTC. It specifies CSAVWDSYNEQFF.

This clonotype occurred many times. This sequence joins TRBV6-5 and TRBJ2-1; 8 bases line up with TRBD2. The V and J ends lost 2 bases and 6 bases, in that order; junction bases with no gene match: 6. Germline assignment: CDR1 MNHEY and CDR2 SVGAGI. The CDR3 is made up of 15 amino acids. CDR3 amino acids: CASSYPGGPGNEQFF. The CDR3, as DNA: TGTGCCAGCAGTTACCCGGGAGGGCCAGGCAATGAGCAGTTCTTC.

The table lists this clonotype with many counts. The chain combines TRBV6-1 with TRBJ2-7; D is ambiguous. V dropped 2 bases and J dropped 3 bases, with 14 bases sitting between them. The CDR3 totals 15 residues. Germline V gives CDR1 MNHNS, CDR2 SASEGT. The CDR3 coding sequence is TGTGCCAGCAGTGAAAGAGTTTTCTCGATCTACGAGCAGTACTTC. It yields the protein CASSERVFSIYEQYF.

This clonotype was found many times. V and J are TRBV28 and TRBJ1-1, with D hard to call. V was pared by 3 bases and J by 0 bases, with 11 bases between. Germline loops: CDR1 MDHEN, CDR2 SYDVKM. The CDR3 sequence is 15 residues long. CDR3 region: CASSFLVSMNTEAFF. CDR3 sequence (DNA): TGTGCCAGCAGTTTTTTGGTATCCATGAACACTGAAGCTTTCTTT.